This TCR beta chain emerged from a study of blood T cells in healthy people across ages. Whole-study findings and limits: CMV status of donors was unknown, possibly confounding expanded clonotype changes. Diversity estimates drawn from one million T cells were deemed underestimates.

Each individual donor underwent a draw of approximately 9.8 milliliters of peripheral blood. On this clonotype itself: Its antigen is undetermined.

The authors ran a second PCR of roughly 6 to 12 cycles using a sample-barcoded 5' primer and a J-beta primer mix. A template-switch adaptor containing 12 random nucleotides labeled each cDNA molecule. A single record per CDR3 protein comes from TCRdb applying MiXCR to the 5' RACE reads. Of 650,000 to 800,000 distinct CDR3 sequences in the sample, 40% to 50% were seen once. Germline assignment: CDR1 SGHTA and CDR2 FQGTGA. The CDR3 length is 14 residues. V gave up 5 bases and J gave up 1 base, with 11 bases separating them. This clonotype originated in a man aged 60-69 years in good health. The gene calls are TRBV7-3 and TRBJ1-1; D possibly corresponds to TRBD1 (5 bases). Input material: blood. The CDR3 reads CASSPQGQNTEAFF. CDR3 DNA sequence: TGTGCCAGCAGCCCCCAGGGCCAGAACACTGAAGCTTTCTTT.